This TCR beta chain was retrieved from a study of blood T cell repertoires in COVID-19. Repertoires were generated with immunoSEQ multiplex PCR, while TCRdb's copy carries only in-frame clones and drops some. In the table there are some 250,000 clones, roughly 87% of which are singletons. Per the germline V gene, CDR1 is MNHEY and CDR2 is SVGAGI. There are 14 residues in the CDR3. The V gene lost 2 bases and the J gene lost 3 bases, with 10 bases spanning the gap. The sequence was obtained from a man between 60 and 70 years old who had recovered from COVID-19. The specimen sequenced was peripheral blood. The chain employs TRBV6-5 and TRBJ2-5; tentative D call: TRBD2 (6 bases). The CDR3 nucleotides read TGTGCCAGCAGTTACCGTGAGCGGGAAGAGACCCAGTACTTC. Translated, it gives CASSYREREETQYF.